This T cell receptor beta chain emerged from a study of glioma-infiltrating T cells. Regarding this clonotype: Its antigen remains unidentified.

Amplification of TCR alpha and beta CDR3 regions from RNA used iRepertoire nested multiplex PCR. One-step reverse transcription and amplification started from approximately 100-400 ng of tissue mRNA or PBMC total RNA. TCRdb redid the calling of the multiplex PCR reads with MiXCR, one entry per CDR3 protein. The sample contains about 93,000 distinct CDR3 sequences, approximately 42% of which appear only once. Between the trimmed V and J ends, which lost 4 bases and 5 bases, there was a span of 17 bases. The CDR3 loop spans 15 amino acids. Germline V gene sequence: CDR1 SNHLY, CDR2 FYNNEI. Study-wide findings and caveats: CDR3 overlap between tissue and blood was very small. Non-neoplastic patients had below-expected tissue-blood divergence, while all gliomas exceeded expectation.

Sample: glioma tissue, nonneoplastic brain tissue, or PBMCs (not recorded which). The chain joins TRBV2 to TRBJ2-5; the D gene could be TRBD1 or TRBD2 (6 bases each). The receptor was derived from a human donor with low-grade glioma or glioblastoma, undergoing nonglioma brain surgery, or in good health (not recorded which). The DNA for the CDR3 is TGTGCCAGCAGTGCTAGGGGGGTGGCCGGTGAGACCCAGTACTTC. The encoded protein is CASSARGVAGETQYF.